Sequencing of this T cell receptor (beta chain) was carried out in a study of human thymus T cells. Libraries were prepared by immunoSEQ multiplex PCR; TCRdb keeps only in-frame clonotypes and omits some of them. The sample holds about 120,000 clones; around 96% are singletons and the top ten take more than 0.02%. Per germline, CDR1 SNHLY and CDR2 FYNNEI. V gave up 7 bases and J gave up 1 base; unmatched junction bases: 13. The CDR3 has 18 amino acids. Concerning this clone: Its specificity is not known.

The study used thymus tissue resected during corrective heart surgery. Those donating were healthy Finnish infants in corrective surgery for congenital heart defects. Study-level results: Overlap was high between thymic repertoires from unrelated individuals, as reported in related research.

The chain employs TRBV2 and TRBJ2-3; TRBD2 matches 11 bases. The sample taken for sequencing was thymus tissue. This receptor was identified in a boy in the first two years of life with a congenital heart defect but otherwise immunologically healthy. The CDR3 DNA sequence: TGTGCCAGCACCCACGGGACTAGCGGTCTGTTGGGCACAGATACGCAGTATTTT. It yields the protein CASTHGTSGLLGTDTQYF.